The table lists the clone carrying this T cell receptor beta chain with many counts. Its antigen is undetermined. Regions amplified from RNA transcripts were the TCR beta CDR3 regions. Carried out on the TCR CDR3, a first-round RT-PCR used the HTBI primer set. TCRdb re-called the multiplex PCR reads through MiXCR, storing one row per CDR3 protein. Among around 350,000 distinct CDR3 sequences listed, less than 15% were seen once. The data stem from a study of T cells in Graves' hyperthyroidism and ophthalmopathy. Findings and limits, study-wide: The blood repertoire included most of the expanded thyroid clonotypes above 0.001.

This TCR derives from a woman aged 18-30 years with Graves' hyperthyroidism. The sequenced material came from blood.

CDR3 sequence: CASSLLGQETYTEAFF. CDR3 coding DNA: TGTGCCAGCTCACTCCTGGGCCAGGAAACTTACACTGAAGCTTTCTTT. The chain uses TRBV18 and TRBJ1-1; D call uncertain. Germline V lookup: CDR1 KGHSH, CDR2 LQKENI. The CDR3 consists of 16 residues. Deletions cut 4 bases from V and 3 bases from J, with 18 bases between.